This TCR beta chain was captured in a study of blood T cell repertoires in COVID-19. Germline CDR1 is MGHRA and CDR2 is YSYEKL. The CDR3 is 15 residues long. V was pared by 1 base and J by 3 bases, with 5 bases of the junction left unmatched. Sequencing used immunoSEQ multiplex PCR; TCRdb keeps in-frame clones, though not all of them. The top ten clones hold about 1% of a sample with about 370,000 clones, 75% to 90% of them seen once. The TCR comes from a man aged 18 to 35 who had recovered from COVID-19. The V gene is TRBV4-1, the J gene TRBJ2-7; 8 nucleotides align to TRBD1. The specimen was PBMCs or T cells enriched from blood (not recorded which). In DNA form, the CDR3 reads TGCGCCAGCAGCCAAGCCCAGGGGGCAGGCTACGAGCAGTACTTC. The encoded protein is CASSQAQGAGYEQYF.